These 20 T cell receptor beta chains share one sample of origin, sequenced in a study of CD8 T cells in Susac syndrome. RNA amounts of 0.5 to 1 ug underwent reverse transcription with random hexamers. MiXCR, applied by TCRdb to the immunoSEQ multiplex PCR reads, yields one record per CDR3 protein. The table records some 450,000 distinct CDR3 sequences, approximately 89% of them present only once. Sequencing was performed on CD8+ T cells from PBMCs. Receptor source: a human donor with multiple sclerosis.

The genes are TRBV29-1 and TRBJ2-1, with TRBD2 matching 13 bases. The CDR3 length is 16 residues. Germline loops: CDR1 SQVTM, CDR2 ANQGSEA. J was trimmed by 1 base and V by 6 bases; bases with no gene match: 6. CDR3 loop: CSVGGTSGISYNEQFF. CDR3 in DNA: TGCAGCGTGGGTGGGACTAGCGGGATATCCTACAATGAGCAGTTCTTC.

This clonotype showed up just a few times. The chain joins TRBV5-1 to TRBJ2-7; 10 positions match TRBD1. The V segment lost 5 bases and the J segment 1 base; nucleotides outside the gene matches: 6. This CDR3 comprises 15 residues. The germline V gene has CDR1 SGHRS and CDR2 YFSETQ. DNA for the CDR3: TGCGCCAGCAGTTATGACAGGGGGCCATCCTACGAGCAGTACTTC. Translated: CASSYDRGPSYEQYF.

The J gene is TRBJ1-1, the V gene TRBV6-1; a possible D gene is TRBD1 (5 bases). The CDR3 extends over 14 amino acids. Germline V gives CDR1 MNHNS, CDR2 SASEGT. Trimming left V 5 bases short and J 0 bases short, with 10 bases between. CDR3 residues: CASSLGRLNTEAFF. The CDR3 nucleotides are TGTGCCAGCAGTTTGGGACGGCTGAACACTGAAGCTTTCTTT.

This chain links TRBV4-1 with TRBJ2-5; 7 bases align to TRBD1. Looked up from germline, CDR1 is MGHRA and CDR2 is YSYEKL. V was pared by 3 bases and J by 2 bases, with 6 bases of the junction left unmatched. The CDR3 sequence is 15 residues long. The CDR3 DNA is TGCGCCAGCAGCCATGCTTTGGACAGGCAAGAGACCCAGTACTTC. It translates to CASSHALDRQETQYF.

The rearrangement joins TRBV7-2 to TRBJ2-1; tentative D call: TRBD2 (6 bases). V shed 3 bases and J shed 5 bases, with 11 bases lying between them. CDR1 is SGHTA and CDR2 is FQGNSA in the germline V gene. CDR3 length: 14 residues. In DNA, the CDR3 is TGTGCCAGCAGCTTCCGGACTACCAACAATGAGCAGTTCTTC. Its protein product is CASSFRTTNNEQFF.

This chain connects TRBV11-2 to TRBJ2-1; 8 positions match TRBD1. Germline V gives CDR1 SGHAT, CDR2 FQNNGV. V trimming: 0 bases; J trimming: 5 bases; junction bases outside the gene matches: 3. The CDR3 is 15 amino acids. CDR3 nucleotide sequence: TGTGCCAGCAGCTTAGAGACAGGGGCTAACAATGAGCAGTTCTTC. As protein: CASSLETGANNEQFF.

Only one count was recorded for this clonotype. The J gene is TRBJ2-3, the V gene TRBV2, with TRBD1 matching 8 bases. Germline V gene data show CDR1 as SNHLY and CDR2 as FYNNEI. This CDR3 is 13 amino acids long. The ends lost 8 bases at V and 5 bases at J; junction bases unmatched: 6. The CDR3 DNA sequence: TGTGCCAGCTCAGGACAGGGAGTAGATACGCAGTATTTT. Amino acids: CASSGQGVDTQYF.

The chain carries TRBV19 and TRBJ2-2; D tentatively fits TRBD1 or TRBD2 (5 bases each). CDR1 and CDR2 (germline): LNHDA, SQIVND (reference sequence). With 1 base removed from V and 5 bases from J, the gap between germline ends came to 14 bases. The CDR3 has 16 amino acids. The CDR3 here is CASSIVDGTGTGELFF. Written as DNA, the CDR3 is TGTGCCAGTAGTATAGTCGACGGGACGGGGACCGGGGAGCTGTTTTTT.

The table lists this clonotype with a count of one. This chain uses TRBV19 with TRBJ2-3; D unclear. Germline-derived CDR1 and CDR2 are LNHDA and SQIVND (reference sequence). The germline V and J ends were trimmed by 0 bases and 5 bases, with 9 bases remaining between them. The length of the CDR3 is 14 residues. CDR3 nucleotide sequence: TGTGCCAGTAGTATAGAGGTGACGTTAGATACGCAGTATTTT. Encoded protein: CASSIEVTLDTQYF.

This chain connects TRBV4-1 to TRBJ1-1; D perhaps matches TRBD1 (5 bases). This CDR3 contains 12 residues. Germline lookup yields CDR1 MGHRA and CDR2 YSYEKL. With 5 bases removed from V and 13 bases from J, the gap between germline ends came to 17 bases. CDR3 coding DNA: TGCGCCAGCAGCAGCCGGGACTTTGAGGATTTCTTT. Translated, it gives CASSSRDFEDFF.

The V and J genes are TRBV29-1 and TRBJ2-5, with unresolved D. Deletions cut 1 base from V and 1 base from J, with 16 bases between. CDR3 size: 16 residues. In germline, CDR1 is SQVTM, CDR2 ANQGSEA. DNA for the CDR3: TGCAGCGTTGAAGTTCTCGTCGACGGGCCCCAAGAGACCCAGTACTTC. Translating gives CSVEVLVDGPQETQYF.

V gene TRBV5-5 combines with J gene TRBJ1-1, with 7 bases matching TRBD1. The germline CDR1 and CDR2 sequences are SGHKS and YYEKEE (reference sequence). The CDR3 runs to 14 residues. Unmatched junction bases numbered 5, after V lost 0 bases and J lost 6 bases. The CDR3 DNA follows: TGTGCCAGCAGCTTGGATCCAGGGGGGGCTGAAGCTTTCTTT. Its translation is CASSLDPGGAEAFF.

J is TRBJ1-1 and V is TRBV4-2; D is perhaps TRBD1 (5 bases). The V and J ends lost 3 bases and 4 bases respectively, with 15 bases between them. Germline CDR1 reads LGHNA; CDR2 reads YNFKEQ. This CDR3 contains 15 residues. Here the CDR3 reads CASSHLLGAGTEAFF. As DNA, the CDR3 is TGTGCCAGCAGCCATCTCTTAGGGGCGGGCACTGAAGCTTTCTTT.

This chain joins TRBV27 and TRBJ1-5, with a tentative D call TRBD1 (6 bases). This CDR3 contains 14 residues. V gave up 5 bases and J gave up 1 base, with 9 bases separating them. The V gene's germline CDR1 is MNHEY and CDR2 SMNVEV (reference sequence). The CDR3 DNA reads TGTGCCAGCAGTCACGGACAGAGCAATCAGCCCCAGCATTTT. Amino acid sequence: CASSHGQSNQPQHF.

The chain links TRBV30 to TRBJ1-1, with 7 bases identical to TRBD1. From germline, CDR1 is GTSNPN and CDR2 SVGIG (reference sequence). V shed 5 bases and J 0 bases; nucleotides not matched to a gene: 3. The CDR3 runs to 13 residues. CDR3 residues: CAWEQGMNTEAFF. The CDR3 coding sequence is TGTGCCTGGGAACAGGGGATGAACACTGAAGCTTTCTTT. Looking up the rest from reference TRBV30 and TRBJ1-1 gives the full variable domain: SQTIHQWPATLVQPVGSPLSLECTVEGTSNPNLYWYRQAAGRGLQLLFYSVGIGQISSEVPQNLSASRPQDRQFILSSKKLLLSDSGFYLCAWEQGMNTEAFFGQGTRLTVV.

The chain uses TRBV10-3 and TRBJ2-2, with a tentative D call TRBD2 (6 bases). Germline V gene data show CDR1 as ENHRY and CDR2 as SYGVKD. Trimming took off 2 bases at V and 4 bases at J, with 8 bases between the two ends. The CDR3 has 14 amino acids. DNA for the CDR3: TGTGCCATCAGTGAGGGGGGAGGCACCGGGGAGCTGTTTTTT. Protein: CAISEGGGTGELFF.

This rearrangement joins TRBV6-5 to TRBJ2-3; D perhaps matches TRBD2 (5 bases). V lost 8 bases and J 3 bases, leaving 9 bases between the germline ends. The CDR3 covers 12 residues. From germline, CDR1 is MNHEY and CDR2 SVGAGI. CDR3 amino acids: CASAGPTDTQYF. The CDR3 bases are TGTGCCAGCGCGGGCCCAACAGATACGCAGTATTTT.

The chain's CDR3 is CSVVTGTRAGYTF. The CDR3 bases are TGCAGCGTTGTGACAGGGACCAGGGCTGGCTACACCTTC. The chain couples TRBV29-1 to TRBJ1-2; 7 nucleotides agree with TRBD1. The ends lost 4 bases at V and 7 bases at J; junction bases unmatched: 9. Germline values: CDR1 SQVTM, CDR2 ANQGSEA. There are 13 residues in the CDR3.

The genes are TRBV27 and TRBJ2-2; D remains unclear. Looked up from germline, CDR1 is MNHEY and CDR2 is SMNVEV (reference sequence). Between the trimmed V and J ends, which lost 3 bases and 5 bases, there was a span of 13 bases. The CDR3 is made up of 15 amino acids. The CDR3 DNA sequence: TGTGCCAGCAGTTTCGAAGGGTTCGGGACCGGGGAGCTGTTTTTT. Translated: CASSFEGFGTGELFF.

This clonotype was seen a few times. CDR3 protein: CASSESVDFDEQFF. For the CDR3, the DNA is TGTGCCAGCAGTGAATCCGTGGATTTCGATGAGCAGTTCTTC. The chain couples TRBV6-1 to TRBJ2-1; D is ambiguous. V gave up 2 bases and J gave up 8 bases, with 13 bases separating them. Germline V gene sequence: CDR1 MNHNS, CDR2 SASEGT. The CDR3 consists of 14 residues.